The rows below give T cell receptor beta chains drawn from one sample of a study of blood T cell repertoires in COVID-19. Here immunoSEQ multiplex PCR was the method, and the copy in TCRdb shows in-frame clones only, minus some. The sample records around 200,000 clones, 75% to 85% being singletons. The sequenced sample consisted of peripheral blood. These receptors originate from a woman aged 30 to 39 with COVID-19, enrolled during active disease. Both conserved end residues are part of each CDR3. D genes are given only for firm matches.

v_call: TRBV19; d_call: NA; j_call: TRBJ2-5; cdr3_aa: CASSTGVMQETQYF
v_call: TRBV7-2; d_call: TRBD2; j_call: TRBJ2-7; cdr3_aa: CASSFLTERGRDNEQYF
v_call: TRBV3-1/TRBV3-2; d_call: NA; j_call: TRBJ2-3; cdr3_aa: CASSQDRRHTQYF
v_call: TRBV19; d_call: TRBD1; j_call: TRBJ1-5; cdr3_aa: CASSIGDRGSQPQHF
v_call: TRBV3-1/TRBV3-2; d_call: NA; j_call: TRBJ2-2; cdr3_aa: CASSNGDRWTGELFF
v_call: TRBV6-5; d_call: TRBD1; j_call: TRBJ1-2; cdr3_aa: CASSYSSQGGGYTF
v_call: TRBV13; d_call: TRBD2; j_call: TRBJ2-1; cdr3_aa: CASSFGSGGDYNEQFF
v_call: TRBV7-9; d_call: TRBD2; j_call: TRBJ2-7; cdr3_aa: CASSSRLAGGAKDEQYF
v_call: TRBV27; d_call: NA; j_call: TRBJ2-1; cdr3_aa: CASSPPRQRFRGNEQFF
v_call: TRBV6-2/TRBV6-3; d_call: NA; j_call: TRBJ1-1; cdr3_aa: CASSYSRDVEQGNTEAFF
v_call: TRBV11-3; d_call: NA; j_call: TRBJ2-1; cdr3_aa: CASSAIGGYNEQFF
v_call: TRBV2; d_call: TRBD2; j_call: TRBJ2-7; cdr3_aa: CASSDSSGTYEQYF
v_call: TRBV7-3; d_call: NA; j_call: TRBJ2-2; cdr3_aa: CASSSWPNTGELFF
v_call: TRBV11-2; d_call: TRBD2; j_call: TRBJ2-7; cdr3_aa: CASSVLAGGLYEQYF
v_call: TRBV6-1; d_call: NA; j_call: TRBJ2-6; cdr3_aa: CASSEDRVKTGANVLTF
v_call: TRBV9; d_call: TRBD1; j_call: TRBJ2-5; cdr3_aa: CASSDDRERETQYF
v_call: TRBV27; d_call: TRBD1; j_call: TRBJ1-1; cdr3_aa: CASSFGTGKTEAFF
v_call: TRBV21-1; d_call: NA; j_call: TRBJ2-7; cdr3_aa: CASSKGGTSGPAYEQYF
v_call: TRBV5-1; d_call: NA; j_call: TRBJ2-2; cdr3_aa: CASSPGRGANTGELFF
v_call: TRBV18; d_call: TRBD1; j_call: TRBJ1-1; cdr3_aa: CASSPQGALTEAFF
v_call: TRBV7-2; d_call: TRBD2; j_call: TRBJ2-3; cdr3_aa: CASSLKSGGTDTQYF
v_call: TRBV10-3; d_call: NA; j_call: TRBJ2-7; cdr3_aa: CAISESAAGLAYEQYF
v_call: TRBV5-8; d_call: NA; j_call: TRBJ2-5; cdr3_aa: CASSLARGSDLALQETQYF
v_call: TRBV6-5; d_call: NA; j_call: TRBJ1-2; cdr3_aa: CASSYSRVQRYGYTF
v_call: TRBV6-4; d_call: NA; j_call: TRBJ2-5; cdr3_aa: CASSDTFSDRRETQYF
v_call: TRBV19; d_call: NA; j_call: TRBJ2-1; cdr3_aa: CASSPKSSYNEQFF
v_call: TRBV27; d_call: TRBD1; j_call: TRBJ1-6; cdr3_aa: CASRRIRGTGVDSPLHF
v_call: TRBV28; d_call: TRBD1; j_call: TRBJ2-1; cdr3_aa: CASSTHWSRDRGLNEQFF
v_call: TRBV15; d_call: TRBD1; j_call: TRBJ1-3; cdr3_aa: CATSKVAGGRNTIYF
v_call: TRBV7-3; d_call: TRBD2; j_call: TRBJ2-1; cdr3_aa: CASSSSGSEEQFF
v_call: TRBV9; d_call: TRBD2; j_call: TRBJ2-7; cdr3_aa: CASSVVLGGEQYF
v_call: TRBV14; d_call: TRBD1; j_call: TRBJ1-2; cdr3_aa: CASSQDRTYGYTF
v_call: TRBV5-1; d_call: NA; j_call: TRBJ1-4; cdr3_aa: CASSLEAASGEKLFF
v_call: TRBV7-2; d_call: NA; j_call: TRBJ2-7; cdr3_aa: CASSLAAAYEQYF
v_call: TRBV7-8; d_call: NA; j_call: TRBJ2-3; cdr3_aa: CASSRDTTDTQYF
v_call: TRBV12-5; d_call: TRBD1; j_call: TRBJ2-4; cdr3_aa: CASGLGEGNRGTKNIQYF
v_call: TRBV7-2; d_call: NA; j_call: TRBJ1-6; cdr3_aa: CASSHRDARSPLHF
v_call: TRBV3-1/TRBV3-2; d_call: NA; j_call: TRBJ1-2; cdr3_aa: CASSQELSGYGYTF
v_call: TRBV9; d_call: TRBD2; j_call: TRBJ2-3; cdr3_aa: CASSEIAGAASTKDTQYF
v_call: TRBV10-3; d_call: TRBD1; j_call: TRBJ2-7; cdr3_aa: CAIIAEQGAPYEQYF
v_call: TRBV5-1; d_call: NA; j_call: TRBJ2-2; cdr3_aa: CASSLKTTNTGELFF
v_call: TRBV30; d_call: TRBD1; j_call: TRBJ2-1; cdr3_aa: CAWSLGGQYNEQFF
v_call: TRBV6-2/TRBV6-3; d_call: TRBD1; j_call: TRBJ2-7; cdr3_aa: CASSSPGQGPYEQYF
v_call: TRBV18; d_call: NA; j_call: TRBJ2-7; cdr3_aa: CASSPPGHGTYEQYF
v_call: TRBV5-1; d_call: NA; j_call: TRBJ1-2; cdr3_aa: CASSLEQEVYGYTF
v_call: TRBV19; d_call: TRBD1; j_call: TRBJ1-1; cdr3_aa: CASKGTGHPYNEAFF
v_call: TRBV28; d_call: NA; j_call: TRBJ2-7; cdr3_aa: CASSQMGASRNEQYF
v_call: TRBV14; d_call: NA; j_call: TRBJ2-1; cdr3_aa: CASSHGPSIRYNEQFF
v_call: TRBV6-5; d_call: NA; j_call: TRBJ2-3; cdr3_aa: CASSSGSTDTQYF
v_call: TRBV2; d_call: NA; j_call: TRBJ2-3; cdr3_aa: CASSDKSREDTQYF
v_call: TRBV18; d_call: NA; j_call: TRBJ1-2; cdr3_aa: CASSRSGPVGYTF
v_call: TRBV27; d_call: TRBD2; j_call: TRBJ2-1; cdr3_aa: CASSPQTSGGYNEQFF
v_call: TRBV6-5; d_call: NA; j_call: TRBJ1-1; cdr3_aa: CASTVGYQNTEAFF
v_call: TRBV2; d_call: NA; j_call: TRBJ2-1; cdr3_aa: CASSELWGGRNEQFF